This T cell receptor (beta chain) was identified in a study of human T cells and chemical hapten exposure. This clonotype has at least ten counts. From the RACE reads, TCRdb called clonotypes with MiXCR, one entry per CDR3 protein. The data hold 120,000 or so distinct CDR3 sequences, with roughly 12% observed a single time. Noted time point: patch test 3, about 24 weeks after DPC sensitization. The treatment here: therapeutic diphenylcyclopropenone sensitization with weekly scalp DPC. The CDR3 totals 14 residues. Germline CDR1 SGHVS, CDR2 FQNEAQ. V was cut by 7 bases and J by 2 bases, with 13 bases left in between.

The source was whole blood, collected in connection with sensitization to the hapten diphenylcyclopropenone (DPC). The receptor was isolated from a woman between 45 and 65 years old with alopecia areata. Some clones in this sample may be carry-over from other donors' samples. J is TRBJ2-3 and V is TRBV7-8; weak D call: TRBD2 (6 bases). The chain's CDR3 is CASTDPGDTDTQYF. DNA of the CDR3: TGTGCCAGCACAGATCCGGGAGACACAGATACGCAGTATTTT.